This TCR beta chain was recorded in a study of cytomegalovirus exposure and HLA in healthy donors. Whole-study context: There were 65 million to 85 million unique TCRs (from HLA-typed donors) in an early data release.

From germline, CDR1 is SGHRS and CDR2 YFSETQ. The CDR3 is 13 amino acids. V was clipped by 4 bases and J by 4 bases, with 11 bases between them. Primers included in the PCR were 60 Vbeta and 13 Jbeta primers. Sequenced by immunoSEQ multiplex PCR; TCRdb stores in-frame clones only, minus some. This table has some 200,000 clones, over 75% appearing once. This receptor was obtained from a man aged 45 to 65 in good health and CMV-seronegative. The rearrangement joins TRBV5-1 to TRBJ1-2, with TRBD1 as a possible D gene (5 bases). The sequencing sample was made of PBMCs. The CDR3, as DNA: TGCGCCAGCAGCCCCGACAGTCCCTATGGCTACACCTTC. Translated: CASSPDSPYGYTF.